This T cell receptor beta chain is drawn from a study of blood T cell repertoires in COVID-19. Study information: From the United States, Italy and Spain came samples of acute and convalescent COVID-19. T cells, B-cell-depleted T cells, or PBMCs supplied cDNA or gDNA.

Authors' methods: Amplification from reference gene primers served as the basis for estimated nucleated cell counts. The method was immunoSEQ multiplex PCR; TCRdb's version includes in-frame clones alone and lacks a portion of them. V, J and clone size are taken as reported in that table, and D and trimming were inferred from the DNA itself. The table lists a few hundred thousand clones, 75% to 90% of them singletons. The CDR3 has 15 amino acids. V was trimmed by 6 bases and J by 4 bases, leaving 19 bases between them. Germline-derived CDR1 and CDR2 are SGHRS and YFSETQ. The genes are TRBV5-1 and TRBJ2-5, with D possibly matching TRBD2 (7 bases). Sequencing was done on a sample of peripheral blood. The clonotype was recovered from a man aged 18-30 years with active or convalescent COVID-19. The CDR3 nucleotides are TGCGCCAGCACCCCAGGGGCGGGAGCAGTAGAGACCCAGTACTTC. Translating gives CASTPGAGAVETQYF.